Each of the 17 T cell receptor beta chains below was sequenced from the same sample in a study of T cells in Graves' hyperthyroidism and ophthalmopathy. The TCR beta CDR3 regions underwent amplification using RNA transcripts as the source. HTBI primers were employed in a first-round RT-PCR of the TCR CDR3. Each CDR3 protein is one row after TCRdb ran MiXCR on the multiplex PCR reads. This repertoire shows 400,000 to 500,000 distinct CDR3 sequences, approximately 15% found once; its top ten account for around 17%. The source material was blood. Receptors originate from a woman between 18 and 29 years old with Graves' hyperthyroidism.

This clonotype was counted at least ten times. This sequence joins TRBV9 and TRBJ2-7; D gene ambiguous. CDR1 and CDR2 (germline): SGDLS, YYNGEE. V dropped 0 bases and J dropped 3 bases, with 10 bases sitting between them. The CDR3 covers 14 residues. The CDR3 sequence is CASSVGRGGYEQYF. Here the CDR3 DNA reads TGTGCCAGCAGCGTAGGGCGCGGCGGCTACGAGCAGTACTTC.

There are many counts of this clonotype. The rearrangement joins TRBV29-1 to TRBJ2-1; D is possibly TRBD2 (6 bases). Germline CDR1 reads SQVTM; CDR2 reads ANQGSEA. The ends were cut back, 6 bases at V and 2 bases at J, with 14 bases in the middle. The CDR3 is 14 residues long. Written as DNA, the CDR3 is TGCAGCGTCGTAAGGGACTTAACCTACAATGAGCAGTTCTTC. This gives the protein CSVVRDLTYNEQFF.

This clonotype was recorded a few times. The chain is built from TRBV20-1 and TRBJ2-6; the D call may be TRBD1 or TRBD2 (5 bases each). Trimming shortened V by 4 bases and J by 2 bases, and 18 bases separated the two germline ends. Germline V gives CDR1 DFQATT, CDR2 SNEGSKA (reference sequence). The length of the CDR3 is 17 residues. The CDR3 DNA is TGCAGTGCTACCCTACCGGGACGGTCAACTGGGGCCAACGTCCTGACTTTC. Translation gives CSATLPGRSTGANVLTF.

CDR3: CASSLRGTSGASYNEQFF. The DNA for the CDR3 is TGTGCCAGCAGTTTACGTGGGACTAGCGGGGCCTCCTACAATGAGCAGTTCTTC. The V and J genes are TRBV27 and TRBJ2-1, with TRBD2 matching over 13 bases. Germline trimming cut 2 bases from V and 0 bases from J; bases unmatched to any gene: 4. Germline assignment: CDR1 MNHEY and CDR2 SMNVEV (reference sequence). The CDR3 has 18 amino acids.

This clonotype has at least ten counts. The genes are TRBV11-2 and TRBJ2-1; 16 nucleotides match TRBD2. The CDR3 is 17 residues long. Germline V gene lookup returns CDR1 SGHAT and CDR2 FQNNGV. With 1 base clipped from V and 15 bases from J, the junction kept 12 bases outside the gene matches. This CDR3 reads CASSLAGLAGGALVGFF. CDR3 bases: TGTGCCAGCAGCTTAGCGGGACTAGCGGGAGGGGCCCTCGTGGGGTTCTTC. Together with reference TRBV11-2 and TRBJ2-1, the CDR3 gives the full variable domain: EAGVAQSPRYKIIEKRQSVAFWCNPISGHATLYWYQQILGQGPKLLIQFQNNGVVDDSQLPKDRFSAERLKGVDSTLKIQPAKLEDSAVYLCASSLAGLAGGALVGFFGPGTRLTVL.

This clonotype was observed a handful of times. V is TRBV4-2 and J is TRBJ2-3, with D tentatively TRBD1 or TRBD2 (5 bases each). The germline gives CDR1 LGHNA, CDR2 YNFKEQ. CDR3 size: 13 residues. The V gene lost 2 bases and the J gene lost 10 bases, with 13 bases spanning the gap. CDR3 bases: TGTGCCAGCAGCCAACGGAGCAGGGAGCCGCAGTATTTT. Translation: CASSQRSREPQYF.

This clonotype showed up many times. The chain is built from TRBV12-3 or TRBV12-4 and TRBJ1-4, with TRBD1 matching 7 bases. Germline trimming cut 3 bases from V and 7 bases from J; bases unmatched to any gene: 14. The CDR3 totals 17 residues. CDR3 DNA sequence: TGTGCCAGCAGTTTCGTCGGGGGGTACAGGGGAGGTGAAAAACTGTTTTTT. Its protein is CASSFVGGYRGGEKLFF.

Points on this clonotype: One base away lies a much larger clone, so this may be a sequencing read error. The chain recombines TRBV11-1 with TRBJ2-1; D is perhaps TRBD2 (6 bases). Trimming removed 2 bases at V and 7 bases at J, with 18 bases between. CDR1 SGHAT and CDR2 FQDESV come from the germline V gene (reference sequence). The CDR3 is 16 residues long. The CDR3 bases are TGTGCCAGCAGCTTACCAACGGGAGTACGGATAAATGAGCAGTTCTTC. Translated, it gives CASSLPTGVRINEQFF.

The chain links TRBV6-1 to TRBJ2-5; 9 bases match TRBD2. Germline V gene data show CDR1 as MNHNS and CDR2 as SASEGT. The CDR3 is 13 amino acids. V trimming: 10 bases; J trimming: 5 bases; junction bases outside the gene matches: 8. CDR3 amino acids: CATAGGPLETQYF. As DNA, the CDR3 is TGTGCCACCGCGGGAGGGCCGTTGGAGACCCAGTACTTC.

The sample holds many counts of this clonotype. This chain links TRBV7-9 with TRBJ2-2; 8 positions agree with TRBD1. This CDR3 has 17 residues. The V segment lost 1 base and the J segment 4 bases; nucleotides outside the gene matches: 8. Germline V gene sequence: CDR1 SEHNR, CDR2 FQNEAQ (reference sequence). CDR3 sequence: CASSLEGGTGPTGELFF. The CDR3 DNA reads as TGTGCCAGCAGCTTAGAAGGAGGGACAGGACCCACCGGGGAGCTGTTTTTT. Full variable domain (missing parts from reference TRBV7-9 and TRBJ2-2): DTGVSQNPRHKITKRGQNVTFRCDPISEHNRLYWYRQTLGQGPEFLTYFQNEAQLEKSRLLSDRFSAERPKGSFSTLEIQRTEQGDSAMYLCASSLEGGTGPTGELFFGEGSRLTVL.

This clonotype was counted ten times or more. The CDR3 loop reads CASSLGHHYTTDTQYF. In nucleotides, the CDR3 is TGTGCCAGCAGCTTAGGACATCACTACACAACAGATACGCAGTATTTT. This chain uses TRBV11-2 with TRBJ2-3, with D hard to call. Germline V gene data show CDR1 as SGHAT and CDR2 as FQNNGV. The CDR3 has 16 residues. V lost 1 base and J 3 bases, leaving 14 bases between the germline ends.

There are many counts of this clonotype. V is TRBV20-1 and J is TRBJ1-2, with D unresolved. CDR3 length: 12 amino acids. Germline V gene sequence: CDR1 DFQATT, CDR2 SNEGSKA (reference sequence). V was shortened by 0 bases and J by 6 bases, with 8 bases between the two germline ends. The CDR3 DNA follows: TGCAGTGCTAGAGAGACAACGGATGGCTACACCTTC. This translates into CSARETTDGYTF.

This clonotype has a count of ten or more. V usage is TRBV18 and J usage is TRBJ1-2, with 7 bases lining up with TRBD1. V lost 1 base, J lost 6 bases, and 5 bases stayed unmatched. This CDR3 region has 14 residues. Per germline, CDR1 KGHSH and CDR2 LQKENI. In DNA, the CDR3 is TGTGCCAGCTCACCACAAGGGACAGAAAATGGCTACACCTTC. This encodes CASSPQGTENGYTF.

Many counts were recorded for this clonotype. This chain links TRBV12-3 or TRBV12-4 with TRBJ1-4; D is undetermined. The CDR3 extends over 16 amino acids. The germline V and J ends were trimmed by 6 bases and 0 bases, with 14 bases remaining between them. CDR3 DNA sequence: TGTGCCAGCAGCATGGCAGGTTCTGCAACTAATGAAAAACTGTTTTTT. It yields the protein CASSMAGSATNEKLFF.

The chain combines TRBV20-1 with TRBJ2-1; the D gene is possibly TRBD1 (5 bases). The germline V gene has CDR1 DFQATT and CDR2 SNEGSKA (reference sequence). CDR3 length: 15 amino acids. V dropped 0 bases and J dropped 7 bases, with 16 bases sitting between them. Here the CDR3 DNA reads TGCAGTGCTAGAGATAATTGGCAGGGCAAGAATGAGCAGTTCTTC. Its translation is CSARDNWQGKNEQFF.

In this sample, this clonotype turned up a few times. This chain uses TRBV19 with TRBJ2-3; D is undetermined. Germline-derived CDR1 and CDR2 are LNHDA and SQIVND (reference sequence). V was cut by 0 bases and J by 3 bases, with 7 bases left in between. This CDR3 has 14 amino acids. CDR3 sequence: CASSIDGYTDTQYF. The CDR3, as DNA: TGTGCCAGTAGTATAGACGGGTATACAGATACGCAGTATTTT.

This clonotype occurred many times. J is TRBJ2-1 and V is TRBV28; D not resolved. The V end was cut by 3 bases, the J end by 3 bases, with 9 bases between. The germline gives CDR1 MDHEN, CDR2 SYDVKM. This CDR3 has 14 residues. Here the CDR3 DNA reads TGTGCCAGCAGTTTCGTAAACGGCTACAATGAGCAGTTCTTC. It translates to CASSFVNGYNEQFF. Full variable domain (missing parts from reference TRBV28 and TRBJ2-1): DVKVTQSSRYLVKRTGEKVFLECVQDMDHENMFWYRQDPGLGLRLIYFSYDVKMKEKGDIPEGYSVSREKKERFSLILESASTNQTSMYLCASSFVNGYNEQFFGPGTRLTVL.